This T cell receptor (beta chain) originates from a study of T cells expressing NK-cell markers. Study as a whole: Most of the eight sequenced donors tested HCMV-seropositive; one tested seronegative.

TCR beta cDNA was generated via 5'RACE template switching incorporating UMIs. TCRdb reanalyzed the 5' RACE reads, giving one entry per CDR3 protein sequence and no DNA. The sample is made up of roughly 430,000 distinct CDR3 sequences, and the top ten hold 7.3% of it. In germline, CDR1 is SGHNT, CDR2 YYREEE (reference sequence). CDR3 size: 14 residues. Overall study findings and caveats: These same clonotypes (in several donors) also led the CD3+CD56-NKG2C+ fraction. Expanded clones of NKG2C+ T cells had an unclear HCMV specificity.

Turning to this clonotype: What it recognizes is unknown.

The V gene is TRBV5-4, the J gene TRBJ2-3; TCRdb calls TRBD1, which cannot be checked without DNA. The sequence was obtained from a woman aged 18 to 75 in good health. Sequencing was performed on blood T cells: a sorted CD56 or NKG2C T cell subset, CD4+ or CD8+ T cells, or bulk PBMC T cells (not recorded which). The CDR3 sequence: CASARTGRADTQYF.